This T cell receptor (beta chain) was identified during a study of T-cell reconstitution after alpha-beta-depleted transplantation in children. A few counts support this clonotype. The V end was cut by 4 bases, the J end by 7 bases, with 17 bases between. Looked up from germline, CDR1 is SGHKS and CDR2 is YYEKEE (reference sequence). The CDR3 is made up of 14 amino acids. Unique molecular identifiers were used to barcode this TCRbeta library. TCRdb ran MiXCR on the PCR reads and lists one entry per CDR3 protein. Of over 150,000 distinct CDR3 sequences in the sample, over 5.5% were seen once. The specimen was PBMCs from the stem cell graft donor, collected from the stem cell graft. The TCR was taken from a human donor who donated a stem cell graft to a child with Wiskott-Aldrich syndrome. V gene TRBV5-5 combines with J gene TRBJ1-1; D call uncertain. The CDR3 spells CASSLLAGVSEAFF. CDR3 coding DNA: TGTGCCAGCAGCCTACTGGCAGGCGTCAGTGAAGCTTTCTTT.